A single sample gave rise to the 26 T cell receptor beta chains below, sequenced in a study of regulatory T cells in long-lasting Graves disease. HTBI primers from iRepertoire and Arm-PCR of CDR3 regions yielded the TCR beta libraries. One entry per CDR3 protein results from TCRdb running MiXCR on the multiplex PCR reads. This table holds 350,000 to 500,000 distinct CDR3 sequences, roughly 15% found once. Specified time point: newly diagnosed GD, antithyroid drugs for less than 3 months. With RNA extracted from PBMCs as input, the TCR library was made. This same sample was also part of a study on T cells in Graves' hyperthyroidism and ophthalmopathy.

Sequences were derived from peripheral blood mononuclear cells (PBMCs), sampled at new diagnosis, from a patient treated with antithyroid drugs. Receptor source: a woman aged 50 to 65 with Graves disease.

There are a few counts of this clonotype. V and J are TRBV6-5 and TRBJ2-2; D may be TRBD1 (6 bases). Trimming removed 2 bases from V and 6 bases from J, with 10 bases in between. In germline, CDR1 is MNHEY, CDR2 SVGAGI. There are 14 residues in the CDR3. CDR3 nucleotide sequence: TGTGCCAGCAGTTACGGGTCAGGGGCCGGGGAGCTGTTTTTT. Encoded protein: CASSYGSGAGELFF.

This clonotype was seen at least ten times. The rearrangement links TRBV12-3 or TRBV12-4 to TRBJ2-7; D remains unclear. V gave up 4 bases and J gave up 3 bases, with 16 bases separating them. This CDR3 spans 15 amino acids. CDR3 region: CASSSPLDAYYEQYF. Written as DNA, the CDR3 is TGTGCCAGCAGTTCACCCCTGGACGCATACTACGAGCAGTACTTC.

This clonotype was counted at least ten times. The chain combines TRBV12-3 or TRBV12-4 with TRBJ1-2; 8 positions agree with TRBD1. Unmatched junction bases numbered 15, after V lost 7 bases and J lost 5 bases. The CDR3 is made up of 16 amino acids. The CDR3 here is CASTWTGRSSEYGYTF. The CDR3 DNA is TGTGCCAGCACCTGGACAGGGAGGTCTTCAGAATATGGCTACACCTTC.

This clonotype was recorded many times. The CDR3 here is CASREQERDEQYF. The DNA of the CDR3 is TGCGCCAGCAGGGAACAGGAACGGGACGAGCAGTACTTC. The chain recombines TRBV5-1 with TRBJ2-7; perhaps TRBD1 as D (5 bases). The germline CDR1 and CDR2 sequences are SGHRS and YFSETQ. Trimming took 5 bases from V and 5 from J, leaving 14 bases between them. This CDR3 comprises 13 residues.

The sample holds many counts of this clonotype. This sequence joins TRBV3-1 and TRBJ2-5; D is possibly TRBD1 (6 bases). This CDR3 has 15 residues. Germline V CDR1 and CDR2: LGHDT, YNNKEL (reference sequence). The ends were cut back, 1 base at V and 5 bases at J, with 14 bases in the middle. In DNA form, the CDR3 reads TGTGCCAGCAGCCAAGGACAGGACTTTTGGGAGACCCAGTACTTC. Amino acid sequence: CASSQGQDFWETQYF.

Note on this clonotype: With a much larger clone just one base away, this may be a read error. This chain connects TRBV20-1 to TRBJ2-1, with TRBD2 matching 8 bases. Per the germline V gene, CDR1 is DFQATT and CDR2 is SNEGSKA (reference sequence). The CDR3 consists of 19 residues. V lost 3 bases to trimming and J lost 6 bases; unmatched junction nucleotides: 22. CDR3 coding DNA: TGCAGTGCTAGCCGAGCGGGAGCTAGAGTCCCTTACCCGTCCAATGAGCAGTTCTTC. Protein: CSASRAGARVPYPSNEQFF.

There are many counts of this clonotype. For the CDR3, the DNA is TGTGCCAGCAGGGAACAAGACACCGGGGAGCTGTTTTTT. It encodes CASREQDTGELFF. V is TRBV2 and J is TRBJ2-2; D gene ambiguous. Germline CDR1 is SNHLY and CDR2 is FYNNEI. Trimming removed 6 bases from V and 3 bases from J, with 8 bases in between. The CDR3 length is 13 residues.

This clonotype was detected ten times or more. V and J are TRBV28 and TRBJ2-7; TRBD1 agrees at 10 bases. V was pared by 6 bases and J by 5 bases, with 4 bases of the junction left unmatched. This CDR3 is 13 amino acids long. Germline V CDR1 and CDR2: MDHEN, SYDVKM. CDR3 sequence reads: CASRSGTGDEQYF. CDR3 coding DNA: TGTGCCAGCAGGTCGGGGACAGGGGACGAGCAGTACTTC.

The rearrangement joins TRBV19 to TRBJ2-1, with D hard to call. V was clipped by 1 base and J by 10 bases, with 11 bases between them. The CDR3 loop spans 13 amino acids. The V gene's germline CDR1 is LNHDA and CDR2 SQIVND (reference sequence). The CDR3 is CASSIGSRQEQFF. In nucleotides, the CDR3 is TGTGCCAGTAGTATAGGGTCTAGGCAAGAGCAGTTCTTC.

This clonotype was seen many times. This chain uses TRBV13 with TRBJ1-4; D gene ambiguous. The CDR3 has 15 residues. Germline CDR1 PRHDT, CDR2 FYEKMQ (reference sequence). V lost 5 bases to trimming and J lost 6 bases, with 16 bases between them. CDR3 sequence (DNA): TGTGCCAGCAGCCACGGTGGGATGAAAGATGAAAAACTGTTTTTT. This translates into CASSHGGMKDEKLFF.

Details on this clonotype: A much larger clone lies one base from this, so it may be a read error. The CDR3 carries no conserved terminal phenylalanine or tryptophan, so it likely arises from a read error. The chain employs TRBV2 and TRBJ1-2, with 7 positions matching TRBD1. This CDR3 has 11 residues. With V trimmed by 9 bases and J by 6 bases, 4 bases remained unmatched. Germline CDR1 SNHLY, CDR2 FYNNEI. CDR3 region: CARRDSNGYTS. CDR3 in DNA: TGTGCCAGACGGGACAGCAATGGCTACACCTCC.

This clonotype has at least ten counts. The chain couples TRBV28 to TRBJ2-1, with TRBD1 matching 7 bases. Trimming cost V 7 bases and J 4 bases; bases outside gene matches: 10. The CDR3 sequence is 15 residues long. Germline V lookup: CDR1 MDHEN, CDR2 SYDVKM. As DNA, the CDR3 is TGTGCCAGCACCTACCCAGGGACAGTTTACAATGAGCAGTTCTTC. Translating it yields CASTYPGTVYNEQFF.

J is TRBJ2-2 and V is TRBV5-1, with TRBD2 identical over 10 bases. J gave up 1 base and V 1 base, and 1 base lay outside the gene matches. This CDR3 has 16 amino acids. In germline, CDR1 is SGHRS, CDR2 YFSETQ. CDR3 nucleotide sequence: TGCGCCAGCAGCTTGATAGCGGGAGGGAACACCGGGGAGCTGTTTTTT. Amino acid sequence: CASSLIAGGNTGELFF.

The J gene is TRBJ2-2, the V gene TRBV19; tentatively, D is TRBD1 (7 bases). CDR1 and CDR2 from the germline V gene are LNHDA and SQIVND (reference sequence). V gave up 2 bases and J gave up 7 bases, with 11 bases separating them. The CDR3 is 14 amino acids. CDR3 sequence (DNA): TGTGCCAGTAGTATACAGGGGGGTGTCGGGGAGCTGTTTTTT. It codes for CASSIQGGVGELFF.

The J gene is TRBJ1-3, the V gene TRBV5-1; TRBD1 agrees at 8 bases. This CDR3 has 15 residues. V shed 4 bases and J 2 bases; nucleotides not matched to a gene: 5. Per the germline V gene, CDR1 is SGHRS and CDR2 is YFSETQ. Here the CDR3 reads CASSETGVAGNTIYF. CDR3 nucleotides: TGCGCCAGCAGCGAGACAGGGGTAGCTGGAAACACCATATATTTT.

The table lists this clonotype with many counts. The V gene is TRBV5-1, the J gene TRBJ2-3; 9 bases agree with TRBD2. Germline CDR1 and CDR2: SGHRS and YFSETQ. The CDR3 loop spans 17 amino acids. V lost 6 bases, J lost 0 bases, and 11 bases stayed unmatched. CDR3 sequence: CASTGRLAGTSTDTQYF. DNA of the CDR3: TGCGCCAGCACCGGACGTCTAGCGGGGACTAGCACAGATACGCAGTATTTT.

This clonotype has a handful of counts. Written as DNA, the CDR3 is TGTGCCAGCATCGGTCGGGGGGGTGAGACCCAGTACTTC. It specifies CASIGRGGETQYF. The V call is TRBV2, the J call TRBJ2-5; 8 bases map to TRBD2. Germline CDR1 is SNHLY and CDR2 is FYNNEI. This CDR3 region has 13 residues. V was pared by 7 bases and J by 5 bases, with 6 bases of the junction left unmatched.

This clonotype was observed at least ten times. The chain is built from TRBV29-1 and TRBJ2-1; D uncertain. Trimming took 5 bases from V and 2 from J, leaving 10 bases between them. The CDR3 spans 13 residues. Germline loops: CDR1 SQVTM, CDR2 ANQGSEA. The CDR3 bases are TGCAGCGTTAGGGATACAGCCTACAATGAGCAGTTCTTC. It yields the protein CSVRDTAYNEQFF.

This clonotype was seen a few times. CDR3 residues: CASSIQTLGELFF. In nucleotides, the CDR3 is TGTGCCAGCTCTATACAGACTCTCGGGGAGCTGTTTTTT. This chain links TRBV6-1 with TRBJ2-2; D is undetermined. Germline lookup yields CDR1 MNHNS and CDR2 SASEGT. Trimming removed 8 bases at V and 7 bases at J, with 14 bases between. The CDR3 is 13 residues long.

In this sample, this clonotype turned up a few times. The chain is built from TRBV3-1 and TRBJ2-5; 10 positions agree with TRBD1. This CDR3 is 16 amino acids long. Germline lookup yields CDR1 LGHDT and CDR2 YNNKEL (reference sequence). The J segment lost 0 bases and the V segment lost 3 bases, leaving 4 bases of the junction unmatched. CDR3 in amino acids: CASSQVGTGDQETQYF. In DNA form, the CDR3 reads TGTGCCAGCAGCCAGGTCGGGACAGGGGACCAAGAGACCCAGTACTTC.

At least ten counts were recorded for this clonotype. This rearrangement joins TRBV29-1 to TRBJ2-4, with D perhaps TRBD1 (6 bases). There are 15 residues in the CDR3. Trimming stripped 5 bases from V and 4 bases from J, with 18 bases between. Germline values: CDR1 SQVTM, CDR2 ANQGSEA. The CDR3 coding sequence is TGCAGCGTTCTCCAATTCCCAGGACAGAAAAACATTCAGTACTTC. Protein sequence: CSVLQFPGQKNIQYF.

This clonotype was detected ten times or more. This chain links TRBV20-1 with TRBJ2-7; 7 bases align to TRBD1. This CDR3 spans 13 amino acids. Germline assignment: CDR1 DFQATT and CDR2 SNEGSKA (reference sequence). The V segment lost 0 bases and the J segment 4 bases; nucleotides outside the gene matches: 3. The CDR3 protein is CSARETGNYEQYF. CDR3 nucleotides: TGCAGTGCTAGAGAGACAGGGAATTACGAGCAGTACTTC.

As concerns this clonotype: This may be a read error, as it is one base from a much larger clone. The chain combines TRBV6-2 or TRBV6-3 with TRBJ1-1; D might be TRBD1 (6 bases). The germline V gene has CDR1 MNHEY and CDR2 SVGEGT. This CDR3 is built from 15 residues. CDR3 loop: CASSYGRAGDTKAFF. As DNA, the CDR3 is TGTGCCAGCAGTTACGGGAGGGCCGGGGACACTAAAGCTTTCTTT.

The chain uses TRBV7-9 and TRBJ2-1; D is ambiguous. Trimming pared 7 bases from V and 0 bases from J, leaving 16 bases between. The CDR3 has 16 amino acids. Germline assignment: CDR1 SEHNR and CDR2 FQNEAQ (reference sequence). In DNA, the CDR3 is TGTGCCAGCAAAAAGCTTAGGACGGGCTCCTACAATGAGCAGTTCTTC. It yields the protein CASKKLRTGSYNEQFF.

This clonotype has at least ten counts. V gene TRBV11-2 combines with J gene TRBJ2-5; D unresolved. Germline CDR1 reads SGHAT; CDR2 reads FQNNGV. Trimming shortened V by 5 bases and J by 2 bases, and 9 bases separated the two germline ends. This CDR3 has 13 residues. The CDR3, as DNA: TGTGCCAGCAGCCGTAGACGGCAAGAGACCCAGTACTTC. Encoded protein: CASSRRRQETQYF.

This clonotype was detected a few times. J is TRBJ2-3 and V is TRBV4-2, with 11 bases fitting TRBD2. Per the germline V gene, CDR1 is LGHNA and CDR2 is YNFKEQ. V lost 1 base and J lost 0; bases outside the gene matches: 18. The CDR3 spans 22 residues. The CDR3 region has the DNA TGTGCCAGCAGCCAAGCACTACTCAGTCTAGCGGGAGGCCGAGGGAGCACAGATACGCAGTATTTT. Amino acids: CASSQALLSLAGGRGSTDTQYF.